The table lists the clone carrying this TCR beta chain with many counts. The antigen is unknown. These data come from a study of T cells in Graves' hyperthyroidism and ophthalmopathy. Amplification targeted TCR beta CDR3 regions from RNA transcripts. When the TCR CDR3 underwent first-round RT-PCR, the HTBI primer set was used. TCRdb used MiXCR to reprocess the multiplex PCR reads, holding one entry per CDR3 protein. The profile shows 450,000 to 600,000 distinct CDR3 sequences, 14% of them singletons. Findings and caveats of the study: Blood held most thyroid clonotypes expanded above 0.001 frequency.

The CDR3 covers 14 residues. The ends lost 5 bases at V and 7 bases at J; junction bases unmatched: 8. Germline CDR1 and CDR2: LGHDT and YNNKEL (reference sequence). About 9.4 ml fresh peripheral blood yielded the PBMCs. The clonotype was recovered from a middle-aged woman with Graves' hyperthyroidism. The V call is TRBV3-1, the J call TRBJ2-7, with 10 bases fitting TRBD1. The sequencing input was blood. In nucleotides, the CDR3 is TGTGCCAGCAGCTTCCGACAGGGGGCAGGGGAGCAGTACTTC. Amino acids: CASSFRQGAGEQYF.